The T cell receptor (beta chain) under discussion was sequenced for a study of blood T cell repertoires in COVID-19. The method was immunoSEQ multiplex PCR; TCRdb's version includes in-frame clones alone and lacks a portion of them. The sample records 250,000 or so clones, roughly 85% being singletons. This CDR3 has 15 amino acids. V was pared by 8 bases and J by 1 base, with 17 bases between. Germline V CDR1 and CDR2: ENHRY, SYGVKD. The rearrangement joins TRBV10-3 to TRBJ1-1; a weak D match, TRBD1 (5 bases). The sequencing input was PBMCs or T cells enriched from blood (not recorded which). The sequence came from a middle-aged woman who had been exposed to COVID-19. The CDR3 sequence is CAIAGGVGENTEAFF. CDR3 coding DNA: TGTGCCATCGCCGGAGGGGTAGGCGAGAACACTGAAGCTTTCTTT.